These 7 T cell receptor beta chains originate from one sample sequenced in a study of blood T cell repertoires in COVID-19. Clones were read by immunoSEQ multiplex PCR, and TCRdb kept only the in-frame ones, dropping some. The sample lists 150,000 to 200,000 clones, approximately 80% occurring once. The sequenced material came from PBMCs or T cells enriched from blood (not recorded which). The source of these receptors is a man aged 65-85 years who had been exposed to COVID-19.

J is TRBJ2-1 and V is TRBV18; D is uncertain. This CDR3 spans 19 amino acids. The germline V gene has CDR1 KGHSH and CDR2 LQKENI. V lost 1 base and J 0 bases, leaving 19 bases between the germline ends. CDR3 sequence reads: CASSPLGVVETASYNEQFF. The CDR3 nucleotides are TGTGCCAGCTCACCACTCGGCGTTGTGGAGACCGCCTCCTACAATGAGCAGTTCTTC.

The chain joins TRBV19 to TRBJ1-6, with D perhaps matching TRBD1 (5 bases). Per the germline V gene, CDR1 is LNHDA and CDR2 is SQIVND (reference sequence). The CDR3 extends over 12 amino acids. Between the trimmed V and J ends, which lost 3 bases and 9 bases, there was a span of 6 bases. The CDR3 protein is CASSITGSPLHF. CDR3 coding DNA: TGTGCCAGTAGTATTACAGGTTCACCCCTCCACTTT.

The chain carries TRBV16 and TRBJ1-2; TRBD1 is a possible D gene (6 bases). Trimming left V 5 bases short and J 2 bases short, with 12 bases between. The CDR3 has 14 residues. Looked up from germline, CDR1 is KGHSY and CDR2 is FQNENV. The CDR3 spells CASSLKTGNYGYTF. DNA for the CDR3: TGTGCCAGCAGCTTGAAGACAGGAAACTATGGCTACACCTTC.

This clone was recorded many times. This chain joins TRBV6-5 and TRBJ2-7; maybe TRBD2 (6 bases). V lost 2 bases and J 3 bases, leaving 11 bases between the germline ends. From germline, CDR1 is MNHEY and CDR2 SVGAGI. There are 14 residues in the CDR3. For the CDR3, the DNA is TGTGCCAGCAGTTACCTGGGACTTTTCTACGAGCAGTACTTC. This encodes CASSYLGLFYEQYF.

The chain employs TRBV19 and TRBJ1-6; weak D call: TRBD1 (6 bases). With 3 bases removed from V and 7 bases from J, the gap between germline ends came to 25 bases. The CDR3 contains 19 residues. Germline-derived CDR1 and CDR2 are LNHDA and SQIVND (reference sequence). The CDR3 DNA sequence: TGTGCCAGTAGTATCCTTATCGGGTCAGGGGCGGATAGAAATTCACCCCTCCACTTT. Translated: CASSILIGSGADRNSPLHF.

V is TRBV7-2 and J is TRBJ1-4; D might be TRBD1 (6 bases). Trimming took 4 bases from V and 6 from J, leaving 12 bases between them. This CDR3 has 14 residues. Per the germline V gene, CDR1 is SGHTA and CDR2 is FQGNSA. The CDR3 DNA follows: TGTGCCAGCAGCTCCCCGGACAGTTATGAAAAACTGTTTTTT. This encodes CASSSPDSYEKLFF. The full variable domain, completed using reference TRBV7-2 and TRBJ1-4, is GAGVSQSPSNKVTEKGKDVELRCDPISGHTALYWYRQSLGQGLEFLIYFQGNSAPDKSGLPSDRFSAERTGGSVSTLTIQRTQQEDSAVYLCASSSPDSYEKLFFGSGTQLSVL.

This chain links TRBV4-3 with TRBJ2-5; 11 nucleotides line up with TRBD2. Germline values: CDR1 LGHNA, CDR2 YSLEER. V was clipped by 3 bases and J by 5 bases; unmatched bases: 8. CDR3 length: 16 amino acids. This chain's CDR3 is CASSHQLAGGRETQYF. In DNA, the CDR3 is TGCGCCAGCAGCCATCAATTAGCGGGGGGGCGGGAGACCCAGTACTTC.